This T cell receptor beta chain stems from a study of OX40 agonist ivuxolimab in advanced cancers. Notes on the study in general: Still undetermined is the antigen specificity of the expanded peripheral T cells. Among T cells, CD8+ cells averaged more expanded clones than CD4+ cells. Dosing at 0.1 to 3.0 mg/kg was accompanied by clonal expansion of CD4+ and CD8+ blood T cells by week 6.

Sequencing used immunoSEQ multiplex PCR; TCRdb keeps in-frame clones, though not all of them. The sample holds roughly 11,000 clones, 77% seen once. Germline V gene sequence: CDR1 SNHLY, CDR2 FYNNEI. This CDR3 spans 12 amino acids. Trimming stripped 8 bases from V and 3 bases from J, with 8 bases between. Turning to this clone: Its antigen is unknown.

Sequencing was performed on CD4+ or CD8+ T cells sorted from blood, taken in a trial of the OX40 agonist ivuxolimab. The TCR originated in an adult with an advanced solid tumor such as melanoma, head and neck, liver or kidney cancer. The chain is built from TRBV2 and TRBJ1-5; no reliable D call. This CDR3 is CASEGNNQPQHF. Here the CDR3 DNA reads TGTGCCAGCGAGGGAAACAATCAGCCCCAGCATTTT.